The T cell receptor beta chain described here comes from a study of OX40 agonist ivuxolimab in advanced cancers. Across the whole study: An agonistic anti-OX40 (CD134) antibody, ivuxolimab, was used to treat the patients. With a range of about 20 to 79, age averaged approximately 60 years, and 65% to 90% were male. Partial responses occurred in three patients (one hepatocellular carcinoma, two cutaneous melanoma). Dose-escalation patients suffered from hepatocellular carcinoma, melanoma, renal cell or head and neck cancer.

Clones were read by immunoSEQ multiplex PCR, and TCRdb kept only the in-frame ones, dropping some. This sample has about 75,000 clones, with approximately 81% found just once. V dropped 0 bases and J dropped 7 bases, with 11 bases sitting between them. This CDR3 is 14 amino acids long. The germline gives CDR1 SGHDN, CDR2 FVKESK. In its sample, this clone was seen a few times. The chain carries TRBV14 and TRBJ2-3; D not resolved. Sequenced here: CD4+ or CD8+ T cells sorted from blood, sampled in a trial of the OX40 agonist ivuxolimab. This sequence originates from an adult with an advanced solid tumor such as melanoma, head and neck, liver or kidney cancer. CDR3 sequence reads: CASSQDRASNTQYF. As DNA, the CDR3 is TGTGCCAGCAGCCAAGATCGGGCTAGTAATACGCAGTATTTT.